This T cell receptor beta chain is from a study of blood T cell repertoires in COVID-19. Overall study: From the United States, Italy and Spain came samples of acute and convalescent COVID-19. The cDNA or gDNA used as material had been derived from T cells, B-cell-depleted T cells, or PBMCs.

Germline trimming cut 4 bases from V and 2 bases from J; bases unmatched to any gene: 7. CDR3 length equals 15 residues. CDR1 and CDR2 from the germline V gene are SGHNT and YYREEE (reference sequence). Measured with immunoSEQ multiplex PCR; TCRdb has only the in-frame clones, and not every one. Here the sample spans over 25,000 clones, 90% to 95% being singletons. The chain has TRBV5-4 and TRBJ2-5, with TRBD2 identical over 8 bases. Sequenced material: peripheral blood. The TCR was taken from a human donor with active COVID-19. The donor label of this sample is uncertain. CDR3 loop: CASSLIAGIQETQYF. The CDR3 DNA reads as TGTGCCAGCAGCCTCATAGCGGGAATTCAAGAGACCCAGTACTTC.